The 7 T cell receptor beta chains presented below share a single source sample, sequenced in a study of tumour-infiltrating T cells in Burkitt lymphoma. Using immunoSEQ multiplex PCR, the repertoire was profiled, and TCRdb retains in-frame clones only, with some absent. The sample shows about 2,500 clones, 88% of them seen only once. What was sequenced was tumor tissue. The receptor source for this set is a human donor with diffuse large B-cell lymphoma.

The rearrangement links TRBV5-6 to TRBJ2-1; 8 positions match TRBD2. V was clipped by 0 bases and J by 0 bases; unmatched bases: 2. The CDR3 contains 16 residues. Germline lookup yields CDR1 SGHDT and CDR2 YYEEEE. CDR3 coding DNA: TGTGCCAGCAGCTTGGGGCTAGCGGGCTCCTACAATGAGCAGTTCTTC. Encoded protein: CASSLGLAGSYNEQFF. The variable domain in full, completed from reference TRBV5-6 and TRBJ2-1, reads DAGVTQSPTHLIKTRGQQVTLRCSPKSGHDTVSWYQQALGQGPQFIFQYYEEEERQRGNFPDRFSGHQFPNYSSELNVNALLLGDSALYLCASSLGLAGSYNEQFFGPGTRLTVL.

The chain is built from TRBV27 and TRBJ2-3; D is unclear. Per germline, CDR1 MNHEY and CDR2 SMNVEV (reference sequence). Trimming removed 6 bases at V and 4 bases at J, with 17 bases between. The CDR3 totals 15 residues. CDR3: CASSSGSTVPDTQYF. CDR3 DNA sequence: TGTGCCAGCAGCTCCGGATCAACGGTCCCAGATACGCAGTATTTT.

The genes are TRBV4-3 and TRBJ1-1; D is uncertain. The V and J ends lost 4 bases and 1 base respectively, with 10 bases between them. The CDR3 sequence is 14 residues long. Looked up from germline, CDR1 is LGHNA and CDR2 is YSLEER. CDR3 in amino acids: CASSRNSRNTEAFF. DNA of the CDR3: TGCGCCAGCAGCCGCAACAGCCGGAACACTGAAGCTTTCTTT.

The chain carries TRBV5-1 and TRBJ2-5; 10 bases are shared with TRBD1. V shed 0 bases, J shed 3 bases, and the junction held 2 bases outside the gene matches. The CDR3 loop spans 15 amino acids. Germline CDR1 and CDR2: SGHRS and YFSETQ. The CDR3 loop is CASSLDGTGEETQYF. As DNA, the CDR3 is TGCGCCAGCAGCTTGGACGGGACAGGGGAAGAGACCCAGTACTTC.

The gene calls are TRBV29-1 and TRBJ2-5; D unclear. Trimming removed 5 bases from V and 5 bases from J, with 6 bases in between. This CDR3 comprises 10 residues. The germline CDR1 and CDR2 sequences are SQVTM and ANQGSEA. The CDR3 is CSVTVETQYF. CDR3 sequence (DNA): TGCAGCGTTACCGTGGAGACCCAGTACTTC.

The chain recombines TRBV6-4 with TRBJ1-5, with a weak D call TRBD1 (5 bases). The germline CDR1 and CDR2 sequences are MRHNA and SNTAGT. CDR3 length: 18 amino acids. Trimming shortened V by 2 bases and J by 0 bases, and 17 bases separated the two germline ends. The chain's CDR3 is CASSDARRGLHSNQPQHF. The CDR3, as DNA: TGTGCCAGCAGTGACGCCCGGAGGGGACTACATAGCAATCAGCCCCAGCATTTT.

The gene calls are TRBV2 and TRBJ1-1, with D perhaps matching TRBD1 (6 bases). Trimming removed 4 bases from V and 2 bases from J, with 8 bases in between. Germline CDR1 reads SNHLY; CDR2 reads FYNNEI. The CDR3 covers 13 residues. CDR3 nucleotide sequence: TGTGCCAGCAGTGGGGGGACAAACACTGAAGCTTTCTTT. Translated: CASSGGTNTEAFF.